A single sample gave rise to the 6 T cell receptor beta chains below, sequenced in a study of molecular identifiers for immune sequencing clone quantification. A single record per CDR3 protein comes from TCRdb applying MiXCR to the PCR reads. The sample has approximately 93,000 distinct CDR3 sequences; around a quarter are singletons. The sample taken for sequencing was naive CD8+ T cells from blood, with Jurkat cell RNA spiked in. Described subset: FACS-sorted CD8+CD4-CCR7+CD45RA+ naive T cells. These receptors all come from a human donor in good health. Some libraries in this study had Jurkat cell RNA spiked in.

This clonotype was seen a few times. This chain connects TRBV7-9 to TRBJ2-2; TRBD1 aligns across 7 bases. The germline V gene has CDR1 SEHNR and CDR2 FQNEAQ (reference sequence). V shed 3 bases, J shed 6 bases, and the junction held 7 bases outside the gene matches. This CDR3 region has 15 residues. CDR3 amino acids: CASSFYRGRPGELFF. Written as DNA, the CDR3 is TGTGCCAGCAGCTTTTATAGGGGGCGCCCCGGGGAGCTGTTTTTT. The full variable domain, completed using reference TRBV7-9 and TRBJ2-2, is DTGVSQNPRHKITKRGQNVTFRCDPISEHNRLYWYRQTLGQGPEFLTYFQNEAQLEKSRLLSDRFSAERPKGSFSTLEIQRTEQGDSAMYLCASSFYRGRPGELFFGEGSRLTVL.

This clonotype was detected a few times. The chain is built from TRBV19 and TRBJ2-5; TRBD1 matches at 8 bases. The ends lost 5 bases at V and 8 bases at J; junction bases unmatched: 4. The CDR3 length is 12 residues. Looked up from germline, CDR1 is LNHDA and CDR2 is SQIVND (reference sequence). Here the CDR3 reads CASSPGGGTQYF. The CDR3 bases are TGTGCCAGTAGTCCAGGGGGCGGAACCCAGTACTTC.

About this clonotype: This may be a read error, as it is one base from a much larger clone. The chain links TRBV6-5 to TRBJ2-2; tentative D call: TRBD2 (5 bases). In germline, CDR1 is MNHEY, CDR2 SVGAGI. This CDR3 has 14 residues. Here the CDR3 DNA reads TGTGCCAGCAGTTATGGGGAGAACACCAGGGAGCTGTTTTTT. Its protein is CASSYGENTRELFF.

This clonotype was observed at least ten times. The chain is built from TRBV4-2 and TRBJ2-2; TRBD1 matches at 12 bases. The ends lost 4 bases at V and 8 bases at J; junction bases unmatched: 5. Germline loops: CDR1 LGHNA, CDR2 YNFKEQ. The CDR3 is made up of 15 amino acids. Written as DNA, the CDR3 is TGTGCCAGCAGCCCGAGGGACAGGGGGCCTGGGGAGCTGTTTTTT. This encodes CASSPRDRGPGELFF.

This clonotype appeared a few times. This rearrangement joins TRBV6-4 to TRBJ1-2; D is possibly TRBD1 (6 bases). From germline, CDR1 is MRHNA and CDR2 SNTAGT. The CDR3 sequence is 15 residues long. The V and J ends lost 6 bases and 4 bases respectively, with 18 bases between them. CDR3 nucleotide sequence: TGTGCCAGCAGAGACACCGGACAGACCGTCTATGGCTACACCTTC. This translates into CASRDTGQTVYGYTF.

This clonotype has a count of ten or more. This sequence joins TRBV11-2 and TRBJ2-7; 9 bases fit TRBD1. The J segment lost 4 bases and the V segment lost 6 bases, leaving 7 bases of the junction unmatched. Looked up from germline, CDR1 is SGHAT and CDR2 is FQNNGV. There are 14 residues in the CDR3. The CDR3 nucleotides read TGTGCCAGCAGGAGCACAGGGGGCGAGTACGAGCAGTACTTC. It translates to CASRSTGGEYEQYF.